This record looks at one T cell receptor (beta chain) sequence and its context. The data originate from a study of blood T cell repertoires in COVID-19. Study overall: Acute and convalescent COVID-19 samples came from the United States, Italy and Spain.

Original analysis: Estimation of nucleated cell counts relied on the amplification of reference gene primers. Data came from immunoSEQ multiplex PCR; TCRdb stores just in-frame clones and leaves some out. Clone size and V and J calls were adopted from that table, with D and trimming inferred from the DNA. The sample includes 200,000 or so clones, 70% to 90% of them seen just once. This clonotype was obtained from a human donor with active or convalescent COVID-19. The donor label of this sample is uncertain. The sample was peripheral blood.

The CDR3, as DNA: TGCAGTGCTAGTAGGCAGGGTGGTGGAAACACCATATATTTT. Translation gives CSASRQGGGNTIYF. The chain recombines TRBV20-1 with TRBJ1-3, with TRBD1 as a possible D gene (5 bases). The CDR3 totals 14 residues. The germline CDR1 and CDR2 sequences are DFQATT and SNEGSKA (reference sequence). With 3 bases removed from V and 3 bases from J, the gap between germline ends came to 12 bases.